Shown below are 9 T cell receptor beta chains from a single sample sequenced in a study of patients and donors after allogeneic stem cell transplantation. TCRdb used MiXCR to reprocess the RT-PCR reads, holding one entry per CDR3 protein. Among around 150,000 distinct CDR3 sequences listed, 37% were seen once. What was sequenced was blood, either unsorted or a sorted T cell fraction (not recorded which). The origin of the receptors is a human donor who was either an allogeneic HSCT recipient or a stem cell or donor lymphocyte infusion donor (not recorded which). It is not recorded whose cells these are; they may come from a transplant donor.

This clonotype showed up just a few times. The chain combines TRBV20-1 with TRBJ1-2; the D gene is possibly TRBD1 (6 bases). Germline CDR1 is DFQATT and CDR2 is SNEGSKA (reference sequence). This CDR3 has 12 residues. Trimming took off 5 bases at V and 6 bases at J, with 13 bases between the two ends. The CDR3, as DNA: TGCAGTGCTCGCAGGGGAGGGAATGGCTACACCTTC. Its translation is CSARRGGNGYTF.

In this sample, this clonotype turned up a few times. The J gene is TRBJ1-1, the V gene TRBV12-3 or TRBV12-4; the D is unclear. Between the trimmed V and J ends, which lost 5 bases and 4 bases, there was a span of 23 bases. The CDR3 consists of 17 residues. In nucleotides, the CDR3 is TGTGCCAGCAGTCCGTGGCTGGTTTTGCGGCGCGTCACTGAAGCTTTCTTT. Protein product: CASSPWLVLRRVTEAFF.

V gene TRBV5-1 combines with J gene TRBJ1-6, with 9 positions matching TRBD1. This CDR3 spans 14 amino acids. Losses at the gene ends were 7 bases for V and 7 bases for J; bases not matched to a gene: 6. The germline gives CDR1 SGHRS, CDR2 YFSETQ. CDR3 bases: TGCGCCAGCGGGGACGGACAGGGGAATTCACCCCTCCACTTT. It encodes CASGDGQGNSPLHF.

The J gene is TRBJ2-3, the V gene TRBV4-1; D perhaps matches TRBD2 (7 bases). The ends were cut back, 4 bases at V and 6 bases at J, with 17 bases in the middle. The V gene's germline CDR1 is MGHRA and CDR2 YSYEKL. CDR3 length: 15 residues. The CDR3 protein is CASSLLGGGSDTQYF. The CDR3 DNA is TGCGCCAGCAGCCTCCTAGGGGGGGGATCCGATACGCAGTATTTT.

The CDR3 loop reads CASSLDVGQTYEQYV. The CDR3 nucleotides read TGCGCCAGCAGCTTGGATGTAGGACAGACCTACGAGCAGTACGTC. The chain employs TRBV5-1 and TRBJ2-7, with TRBD1 as a possible D gene (6 bases). The ends were cut back, 0 bases at V and 2 bases at J, with 12 bases in the middle. Germline V gene lookup returns CDR1 SGHRS and CDR2 YFSETQ. The CDR3 extends over 15 amino acids.

This chain joins TRBV10-3 and TRBJ1-1; 7 bases align to TRBD1. CDR1 is ENHRY and CDR2 is SYGVKD in the germline V gene. The junction had 5 bases not matched to a gene; V was cut back by 7 bases and J by 3 bases. This CDR3 region has 13 residues. The DNA for the CDR3 is TGTGCCATCACTGGACAGGAGGACACTGAAGCTTTCTTT. This translates into CAITGQEDTEAFF.

CDR3: CASSLRGRTSGANVLTF. CDR3 DNA sequence: TGTGCCAGCAGCTTAAGGGGGCGCACGTCTGGGGCCAACGTCCTGACTTTC. This chain uses TRBV7-2 with TRBJ2-6; TRBD1 matches at 7 bases. V lost 2 bases to trimming and J lost 1 base; unmatched junction nucleotides: 5. Germline CDR1 is SGHTA and CDR2 is FQGNSA. The CDR3 contains 17 residues.

V and J are TRBV20-1 and TRBJ1-2; possible D gene TRBD1, 6 bases. There are 13 residues in the CDR3. Between the trimmed V and J ends, which lost 5 bases and 4 bases, there was a span of 14 bases. The germline gives CDR1 DFQATT, CDR2 SNEGSKA (reference sequence). CDR3 in amino acids: CSARRQVFYGYTF. Written as DNA, the CDR3 is TGCAGTGCTCGACGACAGGTATTCTATGGCTACACCTTC.

This chain uses TRBV10-3 with TRBJ2-7; a weak D match, TRBD1 (6 bases). Trimming pared 6 bases from V and 5 bases from J, leaving 17 bases between. This CDR3 is built from 14 residues. CDR1 ENHRY and CDR2 SYGVKD come from the germline V gene. This CDR3 is CAISNLQGSHEQYF. In DNA, the CDR3 is TGTGCCATCAGCAACCTCCAGGGGTCCCACGAGCAGTACTTC.